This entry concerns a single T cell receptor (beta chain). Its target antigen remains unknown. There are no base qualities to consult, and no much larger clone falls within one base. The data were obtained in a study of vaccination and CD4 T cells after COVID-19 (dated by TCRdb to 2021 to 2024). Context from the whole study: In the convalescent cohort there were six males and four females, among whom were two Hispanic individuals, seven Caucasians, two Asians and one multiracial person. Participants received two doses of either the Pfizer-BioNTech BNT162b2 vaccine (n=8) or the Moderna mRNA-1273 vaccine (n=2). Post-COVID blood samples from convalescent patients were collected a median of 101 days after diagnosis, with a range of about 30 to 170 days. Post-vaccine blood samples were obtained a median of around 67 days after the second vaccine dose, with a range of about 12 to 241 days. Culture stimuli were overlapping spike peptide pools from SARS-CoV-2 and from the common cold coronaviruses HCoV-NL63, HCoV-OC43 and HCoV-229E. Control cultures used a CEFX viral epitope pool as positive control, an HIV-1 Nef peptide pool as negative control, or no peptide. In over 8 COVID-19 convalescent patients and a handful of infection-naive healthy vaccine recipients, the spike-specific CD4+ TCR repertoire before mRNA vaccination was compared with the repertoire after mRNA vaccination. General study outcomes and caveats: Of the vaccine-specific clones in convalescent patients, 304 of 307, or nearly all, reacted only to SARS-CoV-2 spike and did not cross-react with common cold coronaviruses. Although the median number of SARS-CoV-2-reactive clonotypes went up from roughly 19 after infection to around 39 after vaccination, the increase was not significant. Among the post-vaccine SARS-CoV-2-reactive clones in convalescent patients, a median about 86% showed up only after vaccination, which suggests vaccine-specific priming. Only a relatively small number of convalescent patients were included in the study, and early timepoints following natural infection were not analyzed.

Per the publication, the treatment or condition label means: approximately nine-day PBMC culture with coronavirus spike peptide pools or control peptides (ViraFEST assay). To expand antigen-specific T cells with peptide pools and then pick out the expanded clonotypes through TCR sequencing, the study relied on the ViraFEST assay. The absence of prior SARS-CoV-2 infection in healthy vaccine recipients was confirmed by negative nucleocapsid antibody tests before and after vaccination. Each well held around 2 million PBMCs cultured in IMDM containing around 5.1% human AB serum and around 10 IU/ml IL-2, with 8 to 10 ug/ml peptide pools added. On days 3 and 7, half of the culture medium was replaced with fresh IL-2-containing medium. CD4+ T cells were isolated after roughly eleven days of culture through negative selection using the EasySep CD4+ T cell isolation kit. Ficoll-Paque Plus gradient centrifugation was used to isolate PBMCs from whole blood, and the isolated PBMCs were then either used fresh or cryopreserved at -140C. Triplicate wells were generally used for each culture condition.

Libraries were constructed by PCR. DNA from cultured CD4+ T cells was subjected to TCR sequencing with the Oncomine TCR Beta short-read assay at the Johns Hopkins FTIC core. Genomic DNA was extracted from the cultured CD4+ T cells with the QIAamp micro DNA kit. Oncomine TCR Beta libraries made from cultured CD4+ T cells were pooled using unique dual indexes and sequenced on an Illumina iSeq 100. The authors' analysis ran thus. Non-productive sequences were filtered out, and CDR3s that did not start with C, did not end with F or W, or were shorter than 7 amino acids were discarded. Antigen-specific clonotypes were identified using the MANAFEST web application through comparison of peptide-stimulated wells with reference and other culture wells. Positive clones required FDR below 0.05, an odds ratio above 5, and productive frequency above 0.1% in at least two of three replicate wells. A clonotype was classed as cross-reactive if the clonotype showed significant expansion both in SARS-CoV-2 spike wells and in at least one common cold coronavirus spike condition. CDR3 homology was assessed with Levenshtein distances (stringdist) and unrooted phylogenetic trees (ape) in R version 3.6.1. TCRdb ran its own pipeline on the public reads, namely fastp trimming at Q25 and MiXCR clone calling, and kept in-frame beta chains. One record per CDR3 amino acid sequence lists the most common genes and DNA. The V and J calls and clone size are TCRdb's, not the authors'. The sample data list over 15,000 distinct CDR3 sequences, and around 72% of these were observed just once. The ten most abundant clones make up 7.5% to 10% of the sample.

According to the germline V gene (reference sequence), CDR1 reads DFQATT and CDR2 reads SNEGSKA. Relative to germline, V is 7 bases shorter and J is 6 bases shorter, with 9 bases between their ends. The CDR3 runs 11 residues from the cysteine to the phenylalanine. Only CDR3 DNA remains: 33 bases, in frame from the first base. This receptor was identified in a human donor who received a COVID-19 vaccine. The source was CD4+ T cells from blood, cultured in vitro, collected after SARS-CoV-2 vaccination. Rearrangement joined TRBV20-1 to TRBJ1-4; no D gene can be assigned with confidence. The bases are TGCAGTGGTACGAGGGATGAAAAACTGTTTTTT. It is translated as CSGTRDEKLFF.